Listed below are T cell receptor beta chains from one sample, sequenced in a study of PD-1 blockade in classical Hodgkin lymphoma. The method was immunoSEQ multiplex PCR; TCRdb's version includes in-frame clones alone and lacks a portion of them. The sample has roughly 27,000 clones; around three quarters are singletons. Source: peripheral blood mononuclear cells (PBMCs), taken before the fourth cycle of nivolumab. These receptors all come from a human donor with classical Hodgkin lymphoma. Both conserved end residues are trimmed from each CDR3.

V,length,CDR3
TRBV18,13,ASSPRTSGANVLT
TRBV11-2,15,ASSPTDSPLAKNIQY
TRBV5-6,12,ASSLGSNFYGYT
TRBV7-2,12,ASSLDWGGAEAF
TRBV9,11,ASSVAGHQEAF
TRBV7-2,11,ASSLLDLHEQY
TRBV19,13,ASSETEAGAYGYT
TRBV11-2,17,ASSKRLAGGSAGFYEQF
TRBV28,13,ASSLQTTDQETQY
TRBV7-3,11,ASSPQGRYEQY
TRBV14,10,ASSQSKTEAF
TRBV30,12,AWGTWLAGDGYT
TRBV2,13,ASSATGAGYNEQF
TRBV7-9,13,ASSSDREVWHEQY
TRBV6-5,13,ASSYGAGSSYEQY
TRBV4-1,12,ASSQVEHPYGYT
TRBV7-9,15,ASSFHPGQGGNTEAF
TRBV5-1,11,ASTETQQETQY
TRBV6-4,14,ASSDLYRSGGQPQH
TRBV5-8,13,ASSLVGVSGNTIY
TRBV28,15,ASSLGVAGGRQETQY
TRBV28,12,ASRGQGQVGELF